Below, 24 T cell receptor beta chains from the same sample are listed, as sequenced in a study of cytomegalovirus exposure and HLA in healthy donors. PCR amplification relied on 60 Vbeta primers (plus 13 Jbeta primers). TCRdb keeps only in-frame clones here, not all; method: immunoSEQ multiplex PCR. The top ten clones hold more than 3% of a sample with approximately 150,000 clones, 76% of them seen once. The specimen sequenced was PBMCs. The receptors originated from a male donor in good health and CMV-seronegative.

This clone was seen a few times. Other nucleotide sequences from this sample produce the same CDR3. This chain connects TRBV9 to TRBJ1-1; possible D gene TRBD1, 5 bases. V shed 0 bases and J shed 3 bases, with 6 bases lying between them. Germline loops: CDR1 SGDLS, CDR2 YYNGEE. The CDR3 totals 13 residues. The CDR3 loop reads CASSVGGDTEAFF. The CDR3 DNA reads as TGTGCCAGCAGCGTAGGGGGGGACACTGAAGCTTTCTTT.

V is TRBV5-5 and J is TRBJ2-1; possibly TRBD2 for D (7 bases). Germline lookup yields CDR1 SGHKS and CDR2 YYEKEE (reference sequence). Between the trimmed V and J ends, which lost 0 bases and 8 bases, there was a span of 18 bases. CDR3 size: 16 residues. CDR3 DNA sequence: TGTGCCAGCAGCTTGGGTATCGGGGGGCGCGTCGATGAGCAGTTCTTC. Translating it yields CASSLGIGGRVDEQFF. Full variable domain (remainder filled in from reference TRBV5-5 and TRBJ2-1): DAGVTQSPTHLIKTRGQQVTLRCSPISGHKSVSWYQQVLGQGPQFIFQYYEKEERGRGNFPDRFSARQFPNYSSELNVNALLLGDSALYLCASSLGIGGRVDEQFFGPGTRLTVL.

V and J are TRBV7-8 and TRBJ2-5, with TRBD2 matching over 14 bases. The junction had 7 bases not matched to a gene; V was cut back by 4 bases and J by 0 bases. The CDR3 has 18 residues. Germline V lookup: CDR1 SGHVS, CDR2 FQNEAQ. Here the CDR3 reads CASSSGLAGAMYQETQYF. DNA of the CDR3: TGTGCCAGCAGCTCGGGACTAGCGGGGGCGATGTACCAAGAGACCCAGTACTTC.

V and J are TRBV18 and TRBJ1-4; 9 bases match TRBD1. The V gene end was trimmed by 3 bases and the J gene end by 0 bases; junction bases not matched to a gene: 8. Germline loops: CDR1 KGHSH, CDR2 LQKENI. The CDR3 consists of 18 residues. As DNA, the CDR3 is TGTGCCAGCTCACCTACAGGGGGCTCAAAGGCAACTAATGAAAAACTGTTTTTT. The encoded protein is CASSPTGGSKATNEKLFF. The full variable domain, completed using reference TRBV18 and TRBJ1-4, is NAGVMQNPRHLVRRRGQEARLRCSPMKGHSHVYWYRQLPEEGLKFMVYLQKENIIDESGMPKERFSAEFPKEGPSILRIQQVVRGDSAAYFCASSPTGGSKATNEKLFFGSGTQLSVL.

CDR3 nucleotides: TGTGCCAGCAGTGGGCAGGCCGGCTCTGGAAACACCATATATTTT. Translating it yields CASSGQAGSGNTIYF. The chain recombines TRBV2 with TRBJ1-3; no firm D call. V was cut by 4 bases and J by 0 bases, with 10 bases left in between. Germline V CDR1 and CDR2: SNHLY, FYNNEI. CDR3 length equals 15 residues.

V and J are TRBV4-1 and TRBJ1-5; tentative D call: TRBD1 (6 bases). V dropped 3 bases and J dropped 0 bases, with 9 bases sitting between them. Germline-derived CDR1 and CDR2 are MGHRA and YSYEKL. The CDR3 sequence is 15 residues long. This CDR3 is CASSHTGNSNQPQHF. In DNA form, the CDR3 reads TGCGCCAGCAGCCACACAGGGAATAGCAATCAGCCCCAGCATTTT.

V gene TRBV30 combines with J gene TRBJ2-6, with 10 bases aligning to TRBD1. Losses at the gene ends were 8 bases for V and 4 bases for J; bases not matched to a gene: 5. The germline V gene has CDR1 GTSNPN and CDR2 SVGIG (reference sequence). The CDR3 extends over 14 amino acids. The CDR3 here is CAGDRGTGANVLTF. CDR3 coding DNA: TGTGCCGGGGACAGGGGAACCGGGGCCAACGTCCTGACTTTC.

The rearrangement uses TRBV30 and TRBJ1-1; D ambiguous. CDR1 is GTSNPN, CDR2 SVGIG, per germline (reference sequence). The CDR3 length is 13 residues. V dropped 0 bases and J dropped 5 bases, with 10 bases sitting between them. CDR3 in amino acids: CAWSVHGDTEAFF. In DNA, the CDR3 is TGTGCCTGGAGTGTACACGGGGATACTGAAGCTTTCTTT.

This chain connects TRBV7-3 to TRBJ2-2, with D possibly matching TRBD2 (6 bases). Germline V gives CDR1 SGHTA, CDR2 FQGTGA. There are 16 residues in the CDR3. V gave up 5 bases and J gave up 2 bases, with 15 bases separating them. The CDR3 DNA sequence: TGTGCCAGCAGCGCCAGAGGGACTCATAACACCGGGGAGCTGTTTTTT. Translating it yields CASSARGTHNTGELFF.

This clone was seen once. The genes are TRBV7-9 and TRBJ1-2; TRBD1 matches 7 bases. Trimming cost V 5 bases and J 3 bases; bases outside gene matches: 9. Germline values: CDR1 SEHNR, CDR2 FQNEAQ (reference sequence). The CDR3 has 15 amino acids. CDR3 DNA: TGTGCCAGCAGCCTACAAGACAGGGAAGACTATGGCTACACCTTC. Its translation is CASSLQDREDYGYTF.

The V gene is TRBV2, the J gene TRBJ2-5; 10 bases match TRBD2. Germline trimming cut 7 bases from V and 5 bases from J; bases unmatched to any gene: 7. The CDR3 extends over 14 amino acids. In germline, CDR1 is SNHLY, CDR2 FYNNEI. The CDR3 loop reads CASTSSGGKETQYF. The CDR3 coding sequence is TGTGCCAGCACGAGTAGCGGGGGGAAGGAGACCCAGTACTTC.

This clone was counted once. The chain uses TRBV21-1 and TRBJ1-5. TRBV21-1 is shown as a pseudogene. The CDR3 extends over 16 amino acids. Here the CDR3 DNA reads TGTGCCAGCACCCCGGGGGGCAGGGCATACAATCAGCCCCAGCATTTT. Its translation: CASTPGGRAYNQPQHF.

The rearrangement uses TRBV7-9 and TRBJ2-2; 12 positions agree with TRBD2. Unmatched junction bases numbered 6, after V lost 0 bases and J lost 7 bases. In germline, CDR1 is SEHNR, CDR2 FQNEAQ (reference sequence). CDR3 size: 17 residues. CDR3 sequence reads: CASSLALTSGGIGELFF. CDR3 coding DNA: TGTGCCAGCAGCTTAGCGCTGACTAGCGGGGGAATCGGGGAGCTGTTTTTT. Using reference TRBV7-9 and TRBJ2-2 for the parts outside the CDR3, the full variable domain is DTGVSQNPRHKITKRGQNVTFRCDPISEHNRLYWYRQTLGQGPEFLTYFQNEAQLEKSRLLSDRFSAERPKGSFSTLEIQRTEQGDSAMYLCASSLALTSGGIGELFFGEGSRLTVL.

The chain joins TRBV30 to TRBJ2-5, with D unclear. Trimming removed 1 base at V and 7 bases at J, with 7 bases between. The CDR3 is 11 amino acids. The germline gives CDR1 GTSNPN, CDR2 SVGIG (reference sequence). The CDR3 protein is CAWSAWATQYF. For the CDR3, the DNA is TGTGCCTGGAGTGCATGGGCGACCCAGTACTTC.

The chain uses TRBV5-1 and TRBJ1-3; D not resolved. This CDR3 is built from 16 residues. V was shortened by 0 bases and J by 0 bases, with 10 bases between the two germline ends. CDR1 and CDR2 (germline): SGHRS, YFSETQ. The CDR3: CASSLVAGTSGNTIYF. The CDR3 nucleotides read TGCGCCAGCAGCTTGGTGGCAGGAACCTCTGGAAACACCATATATTTT.

The chain has TRBV5-5 and TRBJ1-4; 7 positions match TRBD1. Trimming cost V 0 bases and J 7 bases; bases outside gene matches: 6. Germline V gene sequence: CDR1 SGHKS, CDR2 YYEKEE (reference sequence). The CDR3 runs 15 residues. The CDR3 reads CASSLEGAYGEKLFF. CDR3 bases: TGTGCCAGCAGCTTGGAGGGGGCTTACGGTGAAAAACTGTTTTTT.

This clone was seen once. The V call is TRBV29-1, the J call TRBJ2-7; 10 bases match TRBD1. Germline V lookup: CDR1 SQVTM, CDR2 ANQGSEA. After removal of 3 bases from V and 2 bases from J, the junction contained 4 bases not matched to a gene. The CDR3 contains 14 residues. CDR3 loop: CSVEGTGVAYEQYF. CDR3 sequence (DNA): TGCAGCGTTGAGGGGACAGGGGTGGCCTACGAGCAGTACTTC.

The genes are TRBV28 and TRBJ2-7; 7 bases are a match to TRBD2. The CDR3 is made up of 14 amino acids. CDR1 is MDHEN, CDR2 SYDVKM, per germline. After removal of 5 bases from V and 3 bases from J, the junction contained 7 bases not matched to a gene. The CDR3 sequence is CASSIAPSGYEQYF. The CDR3 nucleotides read TGTGCCAGCAGTATTGCCCCTAGCGGCTACGAGCAGTACTTC.

The CDR3 DNA reads TGTGCCAGCAGCTTAGTAGGGACAGGGGGACAGACCCAGTACTTC. It specifies CASSLVGTGGQTQYF. This sequence joins TRBV7-9 and TRBJ2-5, with 11 nucleotides matching TRBD1. The CDR3 spans 15 residues. Germline V lookup: CDR1 SEHNR, CDR2 FQNEAQ (reference sequence). J gave up 6 bases and V 1 base, and 4 bases lay outside the gene matches.

The chain joins TRBV19 to TRBJ1-5; no definite D call. This CDR3 spans 14 amino acids. Germline V gives CDR1 LNHDA, CDR2 SQIVND (reference sequence). V dropped 4 bases and J dropped 4 bases, with 11 bases sitting between them. In nucleotides, the CDR3 is TGTGCCAGTAGTAAGGAGCGGGGAAATCAGCCCCAGCATTTT. Translating it yields CASSKERGNQPQHF.

The chain uses TRBV29-1 and TRBJ1-4; tentatively, D is TRBD1 (5 bases). Trimming cost V 2 bases and J 4 bases, with 11 bases left between them. This CDR3 has 14 amino acids. From germline, CDR1 is SQVTM and CDR2 ANQGSEA. The CDR3 DNA reads as TGCAGCGTTGAACGGCAGGGTCTTAATGAAAAACTGTTTTTT. Its protein is CSVERQGLNEKLFF.

This clone was seen only a few times. The chain uses TRBV27 and TRBJ2-1; 9 bases are shared with TRBD1. V dropped 3 bases and J dropped 7; count of bases not matched to a gene: 10. This CDR3 is built from 16 residues. The V gene's germline CDR1 is MNHEY and CDR2 SMNVEV (reference sequence). CDR3: CASSFLRDRAINEQFF. CDR3 coding DNA: TGTGCCAGCAGTTTCCTTAGGGACAGGGCGATTAATGAGCAGTTCTTC.

V gene TRBV29-1 combines with J gene TRBJ2-2; 8 bases are shared with TRBD2. V lost 4 bases and J lost 4; bases outside the gene matches: 5. This CDR3 contains 14 residues. Looked up from germline, CDR1 is SQVTM and CDR2 is ANQGSEA. The CDR3 here is CSVGFAGGTGELFF. The CDR3 DNA follows: TGCAGCGTTGGTTTTGCGGGGGGCACCGGGGAGCTGTTTTTT.

This clone has just a few counts. The chain employs TRBV5-1 and TRBJ2-5, with a possible D match to TRBD2 (5 bases). V was trimmed by 1 base and J by 3 bases, leaving 7 bases between them. The germline CDR1 and CDR2 sequences are SGHRS and YFSETQ. This CDR3 has 13 amino acids. The CDR3, as DNA: TGCGCCAGCAGCTTGAAGGAGGAAGAGACCCAGTACTTC. It translates to CASSLKEEETQYF.